Shown below are 32 T cell receptor beta chains from a single sample sequenced in a study of CD8 T cells in ankylosing spondylitis. TCRdb fed the 5' RACE reads into MiXCR, producing one record per CDR3 protein. Counted here are some 700,000 distinct CDR3 sequences, 15% to 20% occurring once; the ten biggest clones make up around 19%. Their antigens are not known. Regarding the study as a whole: One TCR beta motif, made up of eight or nine highly homologous variants, appeared characteristic of ankylosing spondylitis blood.

What was sequenced was blood, either unsorted or a sorted T cell fraction (not recorded which). All receptors derive from a male donor with ankylosing spondylitis.

The chain carries TRBV20-1 and TRBJ1-2; D may be TRBD1 (6 bases). Trimming stripped 3 bases from V and 4 bases from J, with 12 bases between. This CDR3 has 13 amino acids. CDR1 and CDR2 from the germline V gene are DFQATT and SNEGSKA (reference sequence). The CDR3 bases are TGCAGTGCTAGCGCCACAGGGTCCTATGGCTACACCTTC. Translating it yields CSASATGSYGYTF.

A few counts support this clonotype. The chain combines TRBV20-1 with TRBJ1-1; D unclear. The CDR3 has 10 amino acids. Germline CDR1 is DFQATT and CDR2 is SNEGSKA (reference sequence). V lost 3 bases and J lost 11, with 10 bases in between. The CDR3 DNA follows: TGCAGTGCTAGCGGTGAGGAGGCTTTCTTT. Translation gives CSASGEEAFF.

The rearrangement uses TRBV27 and TRBJ1-1; maybe TRBD1 (6 bases). Trimming shortened V by 7 bases and J by 4 bases, and 13 bases separated the two germline ends. The CDR3 is made up of 13 amino acids. Germline CDR1 reads MNHEY; CDR2 reads SMNVEV (reference sequence). CDR3 sequence reads: CASMQGPGTEAFF. CDR3 DNA: TGTGCCAGCATGCAGGGGCCCGGCACTGAAGCTTTCTTT.

There are a few counts of this clonotype. This sequence joins TRBV7-2 and TRBJ2-2; TRBD2 aligns across 10 bases. The CDR3 has 16 amino acids. The ends lost 3 bases at V and 6 bases at J; junction bases unmatched: 7. Germline CDR1 is SGHTA and CDR2 is FQGNSA. The CDR3 is CASSFKAGGPAGELFF. The CDR3 coding sequence is TGTGCCAGCAGCTTCAAAGCGGGAGGGCCTGCCGGGGAGCTGTTTTTT. The full variable domain, in which reference TRBV7-2 and TRBJ2-2 provide the parts outside the CDR3, is GAGVSQSPSNKVTEKGKDVELRCDPISGHTALYWYRQSLGQGLEFLIYFQGNSAPDKSGLPSDRFSAERTGGSVSTLTIQRTQQEDSAVYLCASSFKAGGPAGELFFGEGSRLTVL.

This sequence joins TRBV5-1 and TRBJ2-2, with a weak D call TRBD1 (6 bases). CDR1 is SGHRS, CDR2 YFSETQ, per germline. CDR3 length: 15 residues. The V end was cut by 1 base, the J end by 3 bases, with 10 bases between. The CDR3, as DNA: TGCGCCAGCAGCTTGAATGCAGGGGACACCGGGGAGCTGTTTTTT. Translating gives CASSLNAGDTGELFF.

The V gene is TRBV7-8, the J gene TRBJ2-7, with TRBD2 matching 11 bases. Losses at the gene ends were 0 bases for V and 4 bases for J; bases not matched to a gene: 5. The V gene's germline CDR1 is SGHVS and CDR2 FQNEAQ. The CDR3 is 16 amino acids. CDR3: CASSLAVSGGAYEQYF. In nucleotides, the CDR3 is TGTGCCAGCAGCTTAGCGGTTAGCGGGGGGGCTTACGAGCAGTACTTC. The full variable domain, completed using reference TRBV7-8 and TRBJ2-7, is GAGVSQSPRYKVAKRGQDVALRCDPISGHVSLFWYQQALGQGPEFLTYFQNEAQLDKSGLPSDRFFAERPEGSVSTLKIQRTQQEDSAVYLCASSLAVSGGAYEQYFGPGTRLTVT.

A few counts support this clonotype. The chain employs TRBV5-1 and TRBJ2-3; TRBD2 agrees at 7 bases. V shed 4 bases and J 7 bases; nucleotides not matched to a gene: 15. This CDR3 region has 16 residues. From germline, CDR1 is SGHRS and CDR2 YFSETQ. DNA for the CDR3: TGCGCCAGCAGCCCGGGAGGTGGGACTTCAGTGTATACGCAGTATTTT. Translated: CASSPGGGTSVYTQYF.

The chain links TRBV5-1 to TRBJ1-5; a weak D match, TRBD1 (6 bases). This CDR3 region has 19 residues. Germline V gene data show CDR1 as SGHRS and CDR2 as YFSETQ. Trimming cost V 4 bases and J 0 bases, with 23 bases left between them. The CDR3 sequence is CASSPDRSTQLNSNQPQHF. DNA for the CDR3: TGCGCCAGCAGCCCTGACAGGTCTACTCAATTAAATAGCAATCAGCCCCAGCATTTT.

This clonotype was seen only a few times. The chain employs TRBV5-6 and TRBJ2-7; tentative D call: TRBD1 (5 bases). V lost 0 bases, J lost 5 bases, and 6 bases lay in between. This CDR3 has 12 amino acids. In germline, CDR1 is SGHDT, CDR2 YYEEEE. CDR3 amino acids: CASSLGQHEQYF. The CDR3 DNA sequence: TGTGCCAGCAGCTTGGGACAGCACGAGCAGTACTTC.

The chain has TRBV7-8 and TRBJ1-1, with 7 bases aligning to TRBD1. V lost 5 bases and J lost 4; bases outside the gene matches: 10. Looked up from germline, CDR1 is SGHVS and CDR2 is FQNEAQ. The CDR3 spans 15 residues. Here the CDR3 DNA reads TGTGCCAGCAGCCCAAACCAGTCAGGGGGCACTGAAGCTTTCTTT. Translation gives CASSPNQSGGTEAFF.

The rearrangement links TRBV15 to TRBJ2-1; D remains unclear. CDR1 is LNHNV, CDR2 YYDKDF, per germline (reference sequence). The CDR3 runs 12 residues. Trimming cost V 3 bases and J 10 bases, with 10 bases left between them. The CDR3 coding sequence is TGTGCCACCAGCAGTGTCCTGGGGGAGCAGTTCTTC. Translation: CATSSVLGEQFF.

This clonotype has a count of ten or more. This chain connects TRBV10-3 to TRBJ2-7; the D gene is possibly TRBD1 (5 bases). The ends were cut back, 3 bases at V and 0 bases at J, with 9 bases in the middle. CDR3 length: 14 amino acids. From germline, CDR1 is ENHRY and CDR2 SYGVKD. The CDR3 DNA reads as TGTGCCATCAGTGACAGGGCCAGCTCCTACGAGCAGTACTTC. Translation gives CAISDRASSYEQYF.

This clonotype was seen at least ten times. V gene TRBV20-1 combines with J gene TRBJ1-1, with TRBD1 as a possible D gene (5 bases). Germline-derived CDR1 and CDR2 are DFQATT and SNEGSKA (reference sequence). V lost 8 bases and J 1 base, leaving 23 bases between the germline ends. The CDR3 runs to 16 residues. The DNA of the CDR3 is TGCAGTACCAAAACCGGGACTCAGCGACGGAACACTGAAGCTTTCTTT. It yields the protein CSTKTGTQRRNTEAFF.

This chain links TRBV5-1 with TRBJ2-6; D remains ambiguous. Deletions cut 1 base from V and 4 bases from J, with 9 bases between. Germline V lookup: CDR1 SGHRS, CDR2 YFSETQ. CDR3 length: 15 amino acids. The DNA of the CDR3 is TGCGCCAGCAGCTTGTCTCGAACCGGGGCCAACGTCCTGACTTTC. It codes for CASSLSRTGANVLTF.

Here the CDR3 reads CSATTSVSTF. The CDR3 nucleotides are TGCAGTGCGACAACCTCGGTTTCCACCTTC. V gene TRBV20-1 combines with J gene TRBJ1-2; no clear D gene. CDR1 is DFQATT and CDR2 is SNEGSKA in the germline V gene (reference sequence). With 6 bases removed from V and 13 bases from J, the gap between germline ends came to 15 bases. This CDR3 comprises 10 residues.

This clonotype occurred a few times. V is TRBV5-1 and J is TRBJ2-5; D is undetermined. The V and J ends lost 0 bases and 2 bases respectively, with 5 bases between them. The CDR3 is made up of 13 amino acids. Germline V gives CDR1 SGHRS, CDR2 YFSETQ. The CDR3 sequence: CASSLEWQETQYF. DNA for the CDR3: TGCGCCAGCAGCTTGGAGTGGCAAGAGACCCAGTACTTC.

The genes are TRBV2 and TRBJ2-7, with 9 nucleotides matching TRBD2. Germline trimming cut 4 bases from V and 3 bases from J; bases unmatched to any gene: 7. The length of the CDR3 is 15 residues. The germline V gene has CDR1 SNHLY and CDR2 FYNNEI. The CDR3 region has the DNA TGTGCCAGCAGTGGCCCAGCGGGAGGTTACTACGAGCAGTACTTC. Its translation is CASSGPAGGYYEQYF.

This clonotype turned up a few times. The J gene is TRBJ2-6, the V gene TRBV19; 7 bases align to TRBD1. The CDR3 totals 16 residues. Germline V gives CDR1 LNHDA, CDR2 SQIVND (reference sequence). After removal of 5 bases from V and 8 bases from J, the junction contained 12 bases not matched to a gene. The DNA of the CDR3 is TGTGCCAGTAGTCCCTACCGACAGGGTTCATCCAACGTCCTGACTTTC. This encodes CASSPYRQGSSNVLTF.

This chain connects TRBV6-2 or TRBV6-3 to TRBJ2-7; D is possibly TRBD1 (7 bases). V lost 0 bases, J lost 2 bases, and 14 bases lay in between. The length of the CDR3 is 16 residues. Germline values: CDR1 MNHEY, CDR2 SVGEGT. CDR3 sequence: CASSYSRAGGTYEQYF. As DNA, the CDR3 is TGTGCCAGCAGTTACTCGAGAGCAGGGGGGACCTACGAGCAGTACTTC.

The V gene is TRBV7-9, the J gene TRBJ2-5, with a possible D match to TRBD2 (7 bases). Between the trimmed V and J ends, which lost 1 base and 7 bases, there was a span of 19 bases. Germline values: CDR1 SEHNR, CDR2 FQNEAQ (reference sequence). This CDR3 has 16 residues. CDR3 DNA: TGTGCCAGCAGCTTAGGGGCGGGGGCCGAACCGGGGACCCAGTACTTC. This codes for CASSLGAGAEPGTQYF.

The gene calls are TRBV29-1 and TRBJ1-1; D gene unclear. The CDR3 loop spans 10 amino acids. Trimming pared 4 bases from V and 3 bases from J, leaving 3 bases between. CDR1 is SQVTM and CDR2 is ANQGSEA in the germline V gene. DNA of the CDR3: TGCAGCGTTGTATACACTGAAGCTTTCTTT. Residues: CSVVYTEAFF.

This clonotype showed up many times. At one of its ends the junction is not consistent with the germline gene, which may arise from a read error. The chain employs TRBV5-1 and TRBJ1-1; D not resolved. CDR3 size: 13 residues. Per germline, CDR1 SGHRS and CDR2 YFSETQ. CDR3 residues: CASSLGMNTEAFF. The CDR3 DNA reads TGTGCCAGCAGCTTAGGGATGAACACTGAAGCTTTCTTT.

This clonotype was seen at least ten times. The genes are TRBV5-1 and TRBJ2-1; a weak D match, TRBD2 (6 bases). CDR3 size: 13 residues. Germline V CDR1 and CDR2: SGHRS, YFSETQ. The V and J ends lost 5 bases and 7 bases respectively, with 13 bases between them. Written as DNA, the CDR3 is TGCGCCAGCAGTTACGGGAGTGGGAATGAGCAGTTCTTC. It codes for CASSYGSGNEQFF.

V gene TRBV25-1 combines with J gene TRBJ2-1; 7 bases fit TRBD2. Germline V gives CDR1 MGHDK, CDR2 SYGVNS. V was clipped by 1 base and J by 12 bases; unmatched bases: 9. The CDR3 extends over 14 amino acids. CDR3 DNA sequence: TGTGCCAGCAGTGAATTAACGGCGGGAGCGATGCAGTTCTTC. Its translation is CASSELTAGAMQFF. The full variable domain, in which reference TRBV25-1 and TRBJ2-1 provide the parts outside the CDR3, is EADIYQTPRYLVIGTGKKITLECSQTMGHDKMYWYQQDPGMELHLIHYSYGVNSTEKGDLSSESTVSRIRTEHFPLTLESARPSHTSQYLCASSELTAGAMQFFGPGTRLTVL.

The rearrangement links TRBV14 to TRBJ2-6; the D is unclear. CDR1 SGHDN and CDR2 FVKESK come from the germline V gene. The CDR3 runs 16 residues. The ends were cut back, 7 bases at V and 0 bases at J, with 13 bases in the middle. CDR3 loop: CASTKAFNSGANVLTF. DNA for the CDR3: TGTGCCAGCACGAAGGCATTCAACTCTGGGGCCAACGTCCTGACTTTC.

The chain is built from TRBV3-1 and TRBJ2-1; 9 bases align to TRBD2. The V segment lost 1 base and the J segment 4 bases; nucleotides outside the gene matches: 2. This CDR3 has 15 amino acids. The germline CDR1 and CDR2 sequences are LGHDT and YNNKEL (reference sequence). The CDR3 protein is CASSQALAGYNEQFF. CDR3 bases: TGTGCCAGCAGCCAAGCGCTAGCGGGGTACAATGAGCAGTTCTTC.

This clonotype was picked up a small number of times. The chain couples TRBV4-2 to TRBJ2-3; 8 bases line up with TRBD2. CDR3 length equals 16 residues. Germline V gene sequence: CDR1 LGHNA, CDR2 YNFKEQ. V trimming: 1 base; J trimming: 4 bases; junction bases outside the gene matches: 7. The CDR3 nucleotides read TGTGCCAGCAGCCAAGTTCCGGGACTAGATGCAGATACGCAGTATTTT. As protein: CASSQVPGLDADTQYF.

V is TRBV28 and J is TRBJ2-5; perhaps TRBD2 as D (7 bases). Trimming pared 2 bases from V and 7 bases from J, leaving 23 bases between. Looked up from germline, CDR1 is MDHEN and CDR2 is SYDVKM. This CDR3 region has 17 residues. CDR3 sequence reads: CASSLRGGAPGDWTQYF. Written as DNA, the CDR3 is TGTGCCAGCAGTTTAAGGGGGGGGGCTCCGGGGGACTGGACCCAGTACTTC.

The chain joins TRBV5-1 to TRBJ1-2, with D unclear. Trimming cost V 4 bases and J 6 bases, with 16 bases left between them. The germline V gene has CDR1 SGHRS and CDR2 YFSETQ. The CDR3 runs to 14 residues. The CDR3 here is CASSRINPVDGYTF. The CDR3 bases are TGCGCCAGCAGCCGGATCAACCCGGTGGATGGCTACACCTTC.

This clonotype turned up a few times. The chain couples TRBV5-1 to TRBJ1-6, with 7 positions matching TRBD1. J was trimmed by 4 bases and V by 4 bases; bases with no gene match: 5. The CDR3 consists of 15 residues. Germline V gene data show CDR1 as SGHRS and CDR2 as YFSETQ. CDR3 nucleotide sequence: TGCGCCAGCAGCGTGGACAGGAATTATAATTCACCCCTCCACTTT. Translation gives CASSVDRNYNSPLHF.

This clonotype was observed a few times. V gene TRBV20-1 combines with J gene TRBJ2-1; 9 bases fit TRBD2. CDR3 length: 14 residues. Looked up from germline, CDR1 is DFQATT and CDR2 is SNEGSKA (reference sequence). The junction had 7 bases not matched to a gene; V was cut back by 6 bases and J by 4 bases. DNA for the CDR3: TGCAGTGCCCAGAGTAGCGGGAGTTACAATGAGCAGTTCTTC. As protein: CSAQSSGSYNEQFF.

The gene calls are TRBV5-6 and TRBJ2-1; no definite D call. V dropped 3 bases and J dropped 10 bases, with 14 bases sitting between them. Looked up from germline, CDR1 is SGHDT and CDR2 is YYEEEE. The CDR3 covers 13 residues. CDR3 in DNA: TGTGCCAGCAGCTCGTCCACCACCTCGGAGCAGTTCTTC. Translated, it gives CASSSSTTSEQFF. The variable domain in full, completed from reference TRBV5-6 and TRBJ2-1, reads DAGVTQSPTHLIKTRGQQVTLRCSPKSGHDTVSWYQQALGQGPQFIFQYYEEEERQRGNFPDRFSGHQFPNYSSELNVNALLLGDSALYLCASSSSTTSEQFFGPGTRLTVL.